This T cell receptor (beta chain) was sequenced in a study of regulatory T cells in long-lasting Graves disease. Library construction for TCR beta used iRepertoire HTBI primers and Arm-PCR of CDR3 regions. Using its own MiXCR run on the multiplex PCR reads, TCRdb lists one record per CDR3 protein. The table has roughly 430,000 distinct CDR3 sequences, over 15% seen once. V lost 8 bases to trimming and J lost 4 bases; unmatched junction nucleotides: 8. In germline, CDR1 is MDHEN, CDR2 SYDVKM. The CDR3 runs to 16 residues. Noted time point: newly diagnosed GD, antithyroid drugs for less than 3 months. Extracted PBMC RNA gave rise to the TCR library. These records were also assigned to another study, of T cells in Graves' hyperthyroidism and ophthalmopathy.

The V call is TRBV28, the J call TRBJ2-3; 14 bases align to TRBD2. The sequences come from peripheral blood mononuclear cells (PBMCs), collected at new diagnosis, from a patient treated with antithyroid drugs. This receptor was taken from a woman in her twenties or thirties with Graves disease. In DNA, the CDR3 is TGTGCCAGCGGGCCTGGGACTAGCGGGAGAGCAGATACGCAGTATTTT. The encoded protein is CASGPGTSGRADTQYF.